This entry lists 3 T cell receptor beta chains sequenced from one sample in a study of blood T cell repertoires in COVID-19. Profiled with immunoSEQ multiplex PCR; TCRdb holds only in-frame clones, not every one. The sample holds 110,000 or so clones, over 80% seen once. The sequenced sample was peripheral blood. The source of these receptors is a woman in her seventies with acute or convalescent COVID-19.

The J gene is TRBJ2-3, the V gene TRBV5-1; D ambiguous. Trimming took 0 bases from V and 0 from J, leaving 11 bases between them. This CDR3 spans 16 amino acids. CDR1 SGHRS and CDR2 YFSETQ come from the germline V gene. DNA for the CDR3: TGCGCCAGCAGCTTGGTCCCACAGAGCAGCACAGATACGCAGTATTTT. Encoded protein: CASSLVPQSSTDTQYF.

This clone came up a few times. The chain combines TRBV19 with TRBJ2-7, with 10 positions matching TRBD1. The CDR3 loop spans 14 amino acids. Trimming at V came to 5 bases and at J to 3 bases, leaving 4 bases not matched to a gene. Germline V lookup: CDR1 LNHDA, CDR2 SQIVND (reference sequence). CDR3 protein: CASSAWDRGYEQYF. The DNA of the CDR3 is TGTGCCAGTAGTGCGTGGGACAGGGGCTACGAGCAGTACTTC.

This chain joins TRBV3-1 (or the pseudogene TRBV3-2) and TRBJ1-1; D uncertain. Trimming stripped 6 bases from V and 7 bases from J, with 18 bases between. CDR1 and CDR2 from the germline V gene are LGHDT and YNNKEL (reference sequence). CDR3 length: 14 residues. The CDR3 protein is CASSWSGGNFEAFF. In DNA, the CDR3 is TGTGCCAGCAGTTGGTCGGGAGGCAACTTTGAAGCTTTCTTT.